This is a list of T cell receptor beta chains from one sample in a study of CD8 T cells in Susac syndrome. TCRdb re-called the immunoSEQ multiplex PCR reads through MiXCR, storing one row per CDR3 protein. The sample records 250,000 to 300,000 distinct CDR3 sequences, about nine tenths being singletons. Sequencing was done on a sample of CD8+ T cells from PBMCs. These receptors were taken from a human donor with multiple sclerosis. Each CDR3 is given with its conserved first and last residue. A D gene is named only where the DNA matches it firmly. For some rows the clone size is stated as once, few or many, or as a class when expanded; others skip it.

.,TRBV11-2,TRBJ2-7,.,CASSPNTAPSKYEQYF,TGTGCCAGCAGCCCGAACACAGCCCCGTCGAAATACGAGCAGTACTTC
.,TRBV25-1,TRBJ2-7,.,CASSESTAPDFQNSYEQYF,TGTGCCAGCAGTGAATCGACAGCTCCCGACTTCCAAAACTCCTACGAGCAGTACTTC
TRBD1,TRBV6-1,TRBJ2-7,.,CASSEGSGTGFEQYF,TGTGCCAGCAGTGAAGGATCCGGGACAGGTTTCGAGCAGTACTTC
TRBD1,TRBV30,TRBJ1-5,few,CAWGTAGNQPQHF,TGTGCCTGGGGGACAGCAGGCAATCAGCCCCAGCATTTT
.,TRBV19,TRBJ2-7,.,CASSIVSGFEQYF,TGTGCCAGTAGTATAGTGTCGGGATTCGAGCAGTACTTC
.,TRBV12-3/TRBV12-4,TRBJ1-2,.,CASSLELSSYGYTF,TGTGCCAGCAGTTTAGAACTGTCAAGCTATGGCTACACCTTC
.,TRBV27,TRBJ2-5,.,CASSSDWSQETQYF,TGTGCCAGCAGTAGTGACTGGTCCCAAGAGACCCAGTACTTC
TRBD2,TRBV6-5,TRBJ2-1,.,CASSWTVAGGTNEQFF,TGTGCCAGCAGTTGGACGGTAGCGGGAGGAACCAATGAGCAGTTCTTC
.,TRBV29-1,TRBJ2-7,.,CSVVTGMTYEQYF,TGCAGCGTTGTAACAGGGATGACTTACGAGCAGTACTTC
.,TRBV3-1,TRBJ1-5,.,CASSQEPPAGNQPQHF,TGTGCCAGCAGCCAAGAACCCCCCGCAGGCAATCAGCCCCAGCATTTT
TRBD1,TRBV3-1,TRBJ1-6,once,CASSPTRDRNNSPLHF,TGTGCCAGCAGCCCGACCCGGGACAGGAATAATTCACCCCTCCACTTT
TRBD2,TRBV20-1,TRBJ2-1,.,CSARSSGATYNEQFF,TGCAGTGCTAGGTCTAGCGGGGCCACCTACAATGAGCAGTTCTTC
.,TRBV5-4,TRBJ2-3,.,CASSLFQELPTDTQYF,TGTGCCAGCAGCTTGTTTCAGGAATTGCCCACAGATACGCAGTATTTT
.,TRBV12-3/TRBV12-4,TRBJ2-2,.,CASSFVGASLNTGELFF,TGTGCCAGCAGTTTCGTGGGGGCTAGTTTAAACACCGGGGAGCTGTTTTTT
.,TRBV12-3/TRBV12-4,TRBJ2-7,once,CASTVVGLGFQYEQYF,TGTGCCAGCACTGTAGTGGGACTGGGATTTCAGTACGAGCAGTACTTC
.,TRBV28,TRBJ2-7,.,CASSLRGARAYEQYF,TGTGCCAGCAGTTTAAGGGGGGCACGAGCCTACGAGCAGTACTTC
.,TRBV9,TRBJ1-2,.,CASSSGQRDYGYTF,TGTGCCAGCAGCTCCGGACAAAGGGACTATGGCTACACCTTC
TRBD2,TRBV2,TRBJ2-1,.,CASRASGSANEQFF,TGTGCCAGCAGGGCTAGCGGGAGTGCAAATGAGCAGTTCTTC
.,TRBV5-1,TRBJ1-3,.,CASSSPPGVLSGNTIYF,TGCGCCAGCAGCTCACCTCCGGGAGTTCTCTCTGGAAACACCATATATTTT
.,TRBV7-8,TRBJ2-1,.,CASTKPYFSYNEQFF,TGTGCCAGCACCAAACCGTACTTTAGTTACAATGAGCAGTTCTTC
TRBD2,TRBV7-6,TRBJ2-7,.,CASSLEVGRAQEQYF,TGTGCCAGCAGCTTAGAAGTCGGGAGGGCCCAAGAGCAGTACTTC
.,TRBV7-3,TRBJ2-2,.,CASSLEGSDTGELFF,TGTGCCAGCAGCTTAGAGGGCAGTGACACCGGGGAGCTGTTTTTT
TRBD1,TRBV7-6,TRBJ2-6,.,CASSSGFTGQISSGANVLTF,TGTGCCAGCAGCTCGGGATTTACGGGACAGATAAGCTCTGGGGCCAACGTCCTGACTTTC
TRBD2,TRBV20-1,TRBJ2-1,.,CSARDRTSGSSYNEQFF,TGCAGTGCTAGAGATCGAACTAGCGGGAGTTCCTACAATGAGCAGTTCTTC
TRBD1,TRBV28,TRBJ2-7,.,CASTSDRESSYEQYF,TGTGCCAGCACTTCGGACAGGGAGAGCTCCTACGAGCAGTACTTC
.,TRBV7-3,TRBJ2-3,once,CASSLIGPTDTQYF,TGTGCCAGCAGCTTAATTGGTCCCACAGATACGCAGTATTTT
.,TRBV20-1,TRBJ1-2,.,CSAREWAKDGYTF,TGCAGTGCTAGAGAGTGGGCCAAAGATGGCTACACCTTC
.,TRBV28,TRBJ2-7,.,CASRIMGEVYEQYF,TGTGCCAGCAGGATCATGGGGGAAGTGTACGAGCAGTACTTC
.,TRBV30,TRBJ2-1,.,CAWSGVVNEQFF,TGTGCCTGGTCAGGGGTGGTGAATGAGCAGTTCTTC
TRBD2,TRBV7-2,TRBJ2-1,.,CASSFLTSGYNEQFF,TGTGCCAGCAGCTTTTTGACTAGCGGCTACAATGAGCAGTTCTTC
.,TRBV4-3,TRBJ2-3,.,CASSQDTQDTDTQYF,TGCGCCAGCAGCCAAGATACCCAAGACACAGATACGCAGTATTTT
.,TRBV19,TRBJ1-1,.,CASGWGVGDTEAFF,TGTGCCAGTGGATGGGGGGTTGGGGACACTGAAGCTTTCTTT
.,TRBV29-1,TRBJ2-7,once,CSVGPRERYEQYF,TGCAGCGTTGGCCCACGGGAGCGCTACGAGCAGTACTTC
.,TRBV2,TRBJ2-1,.,CASIHGEIKNNEQFF,TGTGCCAGCATCCACGGGGAAATTAAAAACAATGAGCAGTTCTTC
TRBD1,TRBV5-4,TRBJ1-1,.,CASNEGGADTEAFF,TGTGCCAGCAACGAAGGGGGCGCGGACACTGAAGCTTTCTTT
.,TRBV18,TRBJ2-3,.,CASSSTSSPGQYF,TGTGCCAGCTCATCCACCTCTAGCCCAGGGCAGTATTTT
.,TRBV9,TRBJ2-3,.,CASSSERNQNTDTQYF,TGTGCCAGCAGCTCAGAGCGGAATCAAAACACAGATACGCAGTATTTT
TRBD2,TRBV7-8,TRBJ2-5,.,CASSLNPPLTSGQETQYF,TGTGCCAGCAGCTTAAACCCACCTCTGACTAGCGGACAAGAGACCCAGTACTTC
TRBD1,TRBV28,TRBJ1-2,.,CASSLTLQGAHDGYTF,TGTGCCAGCAGTTTAACTCTCCAGGGGGCGCATGATGGCTACACCTTC
.,TRBV28,TRBJ2-7,.,CASRDPGPSSYEQYF,TGTGCCAGCAGGGACCCTGGTCCCAGCTCCTACGAGCAGTACTTC
.,TRBV15,TRBJ2-5,once,CATRRLGEGTQYF,TGTGCCACCAGGCGGTTGGGGGAAGGGACCCAGTACTTC
TRBD2,TRBV20-1,TRBJ2-7,once,CSAGTSGVSSYEQYF,TGCAGTGCTGGTACTAGCGGGGTTTCATCCTACGAGCAGTACTTC
.,TRBV27,TRBJ2-3,.,CASGFGNPDTQYF,TGTGCCAGCGGTTTTGGGAACCCAGATACGCAGTATTTT